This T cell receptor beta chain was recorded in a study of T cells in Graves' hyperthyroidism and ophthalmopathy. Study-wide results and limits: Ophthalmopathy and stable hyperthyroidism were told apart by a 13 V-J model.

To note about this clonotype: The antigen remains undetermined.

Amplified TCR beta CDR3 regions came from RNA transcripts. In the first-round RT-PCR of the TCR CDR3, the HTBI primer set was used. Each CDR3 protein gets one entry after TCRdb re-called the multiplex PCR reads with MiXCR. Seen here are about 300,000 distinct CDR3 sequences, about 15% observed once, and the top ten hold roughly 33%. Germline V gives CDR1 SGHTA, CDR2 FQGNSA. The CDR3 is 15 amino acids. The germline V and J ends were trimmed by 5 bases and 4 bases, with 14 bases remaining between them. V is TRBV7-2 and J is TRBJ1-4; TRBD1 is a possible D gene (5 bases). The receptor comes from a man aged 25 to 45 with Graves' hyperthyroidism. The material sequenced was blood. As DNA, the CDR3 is TGTGCCAGCAGCGCCAGGGTAGGGGATAATGAAAAACTGTTTTTT. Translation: CASSARVGDNEKLFF.